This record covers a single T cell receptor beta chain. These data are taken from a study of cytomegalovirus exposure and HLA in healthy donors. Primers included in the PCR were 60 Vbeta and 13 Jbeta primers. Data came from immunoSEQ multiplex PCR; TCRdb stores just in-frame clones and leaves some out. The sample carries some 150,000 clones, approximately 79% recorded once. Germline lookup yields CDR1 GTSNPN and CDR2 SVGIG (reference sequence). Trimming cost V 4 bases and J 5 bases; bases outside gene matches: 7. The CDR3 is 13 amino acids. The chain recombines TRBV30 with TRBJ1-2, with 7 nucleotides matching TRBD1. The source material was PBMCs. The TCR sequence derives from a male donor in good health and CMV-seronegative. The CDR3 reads CAWNLRGPYGYTF. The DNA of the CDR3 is TGTGCCTGGAACCTAAGGGGGCCTTATGGCTACACCTTC.